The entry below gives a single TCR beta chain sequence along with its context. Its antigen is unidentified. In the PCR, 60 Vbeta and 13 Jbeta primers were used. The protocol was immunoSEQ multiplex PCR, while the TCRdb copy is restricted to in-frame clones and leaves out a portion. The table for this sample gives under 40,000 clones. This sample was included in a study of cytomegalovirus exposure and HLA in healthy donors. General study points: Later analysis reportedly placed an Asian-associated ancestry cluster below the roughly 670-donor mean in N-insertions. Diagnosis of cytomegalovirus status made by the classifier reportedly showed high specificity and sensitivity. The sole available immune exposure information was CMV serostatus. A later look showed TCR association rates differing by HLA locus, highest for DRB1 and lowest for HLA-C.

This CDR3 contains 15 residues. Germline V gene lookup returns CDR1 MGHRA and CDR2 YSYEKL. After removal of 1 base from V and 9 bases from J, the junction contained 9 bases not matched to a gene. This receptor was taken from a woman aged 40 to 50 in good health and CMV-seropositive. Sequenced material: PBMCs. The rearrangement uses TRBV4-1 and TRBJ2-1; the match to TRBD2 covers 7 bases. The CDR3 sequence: CASSQGPGTNVEQFF. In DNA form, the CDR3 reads TGCGCCAGCAGCCAAGGCCCCGGGACTAACGTTGAGCAGTTCTTC.